The 16 T cell receptor beta chains presented below share a single source sample, sequenced in a study of tumor-infiltrating lymphocytes in primary liver carcinoma. From around 520 ng of total RNA, TCR beta-specific cDNA was reverse-transcribed using a constant-region primer. A slightly modified ARM-PCR protocol with three nested multiplex PCR rounds produced these TCR beta libraries. Investigators reported that the first two PCR rounds, at around 11 cycles each, used TRBV1-TRBV30 forward primers with a C-beta reverse primer. TCRdb redid the calling of the multiplex PCR reads with MiXCR, one entry per CDR3 protein. The sample has 100,000 to 150,000 distinct CDR3 sequences, 50% to 70% seen once. For each extraction, RNA and DNA were obtained together from around 20-30 mg of unsorted bulk tissue. The sequenced sample was liver tumor tissue from sampling region 1. Subset described: tumor region T1, superior pole. The receptors come from a woman aged 60-75 years with primary liver carcinoma and hepatitis B virus infection.

This clonotype was seen a single time. A much larger clone sits a single nucleotide away, making a read error possible. The rearrangement uses TRBV29-1 and TRBJ2-5; a possible D gene is TRBD1 (5 bases). CDR3 size: 13 residues. In germline, CDR1 is SQVTM, CDR2 ANQGSEA. CDR3 bases: TGCAGCGTTGAAACTCACAGGCAAGAGACCCAGTGCTTC. It translates to CSVETHRQETQCF.

For this clonotype: The junction departs from the called germline gene at one end, perhaps through a read error. The chain employs TRBV14 and TRBJ2-5; TRBD1 is a possible D gene (5 bases). CDR1 and CDR2 (germline): SGHDN, FVKESK. This CDR3 is built from 15 residues. For the CDR3, the DNA is TGTGCCAACAGCCAAGATGGGATAGGGGCGCAGACCCAGTACTTC. Translated: CANSQDGIGAQTQYF.

Note on this clonotype: Being one base from a much bigger clone, this may be a read error. V usage is TRBV12-3 or TRBV12-4 and J usage is TRBJ2-1; 8 bases align to TRBD2. The CDR3 loop spans 15 amino acids. The CDR3: CACRALAGSYNEQFF. The DNA for the CDR3 is TGTGCCTGCAGGGCCCTAGCGGGCTCCTACAATGAGCAGTTCTTC.

As for this clonotype: Here the CDR3 omits its conserved ending phenylalanine or tryptophan, so a read error is the likely source. The CDR3 spells CASSLTAGQKNIQYL. The CDR3 nucleotides read TGTGCCAGCAGCCTAACCGCGGGTCAAAAAAACATTCAGTACTTA. V usage is TRBV11-1 and J usage is TRBJ2-4; D perhaps matches TRBD2 (5 bases). CDR1 SGHAT and CDR2 FQDESV come from the germline V gene (reference sequence). The CDR3 is 15 residues long. Trimming stripped 5 bases from V and 4 bases from J, with 15 bases between.

In its sample, this clonotype was seen a few times. The V gene is TRBV4-1, the J gene TRBJ2-7, with no clear D. Between the trimmed V and J ends, which lost 4 bases and 3 bases, there was a span of 10 bases. The CDR3 extends over 13 amino acids. Germline CDR1 reads MGHRA; CDR2 reads YSYEKL. In DNA form, the CDR3 reads TGCGCCAGCAGCCTCGGACCGCGCTACGAGCAGTACTTC. Protein product: CASSLGPRYEQYF.

Remarks on this clonotype: One base away lies a much larger clone, so this may be a sequencing read error. The J gene is TRBJ1-6, the V gene TRBV6-6; tentative D call: TRBD1 (5 bases). The ends were cut back, 5 bases at V and 9 bases at J, with 17 bases in the middle. Germline CDR1 and CDR2: MNHNY and SVGAGI (reference sequence). This CDR3 has 15 residues. The CDR3 protein is CASSPLWGGPSPLHF. CDR3 DNA sequence: TGTGCCAGCAGTCCCCTTTGGGGGGGACCTTCACCCCTCCACTTT.

The gene calls are TRBV11-2 and TRBJ2-1, with D perhaps TRBD1 (6 bases). Germline CDR1 and CDR2: SGHAT and FQNNGV. V lost 0 bases and J lost 9, with 21 bases in between. The CDR3 is 17 residues long. CDR3 nucleotide sequence: TGTGCCAGCAGCTTAGATTCATCCGGGACATGGGGTCTTGAGCAGTTCTTC. It encodes CASSLDSSGTWGLEQFF. The whole variable domain, remainder taken from reference TRBV11-2 and TRBJ2-1, is EAGVAQSPRYKIIEKRQSVAFWCNPISGHATLYWYQQILGQGPKLLIQFQNNGVVDDSQLPKDRFSAERLKGVDSTLKIQPAKLEDSAVYLCASSLDSSGTWGLEQFFGPGTRLTVL.

A remark on this clonotype: This clone may be a read error of a much larger clone one base away. The V call is TRBV5-6, the J call TRBJ2-1, with a possible D match to TRBD1 (6 bases). There are 15 residues in the CDR3. Germline-derived CDR1 and CDR2 are SGHDT and YYEEEE. V was clipped by 8 bases and J by 8 bases, with 23 bases between them. The CDR3 region has the DNA TGTGCCAGTAACGACGGGCAGGGGTGTGGCCATGAGCAGTTCTTC. It specifies CASNDGQGCGHEQFF.

There are many counts of this clonotype. CDR3 region: CASSPPTSGGTDTQYF. DNA of the CDR3: TGTGCCAGCAGCCCGCCGACTAGCGGAGGCACAGATACGCAGTATTTT. The gene calls are TRBV11-3 and TRBJ2-3; 9 bases align to TRBD2. This CDR3 is built from 16 residues. Losses at the gene ends were 5 bases for V and 1 base for J; bases not matched to a gene: 7. Germline CDR1 SGHNT, CDR2 YENEEA.

In regard to this clonotype: Since no conserved phenylalanine or tryptophan closes the CDR3, a read error is the likely cause. The gene calls are TRBV12-3 or TRBV12-4 and TRBJ2-1; D is tentatively TRBD1 or TRBD2 (5 bases each). The V end lost 5 bases, the J end lost 9 bases, and 8 bases lay between the germline ends. CDR3 length equals 11 residues. The CDR3 loop is CASSIGTEQFL. The CDR3 DNA sequence: TGTGCCAGCAGTATAGGGACTGAGCAGTTCTTG.

Concerning this clonotype itself: Its ends do not fully match the called genes, so a read error is possible. V and J are TRBV28 and TRBJ2-6; D gene uncertain. The V gene's germline CDR1 is MDHEN and CDR2 SYDVKM. There are 16 residues in the CDR3. The CDR3 loop is CVSCTYTSSGANVLTF. The CDR3 nucleotides read TGTGTCAGCTGTACCTACACGAGCTCTGGGGCCAACGTCCTGACTTTC.

About this clonotype itself: One end of the junction does not line up with germline, which may come from a read error. The rearrangement links TRBV6-2 or TRBV6-3 to TRBJ2-7; D perhaps matches TRBD1 (7 bases). The V gene's germline CDR1 is MNHEY and CDR2 SVGEGT. The length of the CDR3 is 16 residues. As DNA, the CDR3 is TGTCCCAGCAGATTCGTTCACAGGGGAGGATTCTACGAGCAGTACTTC. The encoded protein is CPSRFVHRGGFYEQYF.

Concerning this clonotype: A read error may produce the germline difference seen at one junction end. The chain carries TRBV29-1 and TRBJ2-3, with D possibly being TRBD2 (6 bases). The CDR3 is 15 amino acids. Germline V gene data show CDR1 as SQVTM and CDR2 as ANQGSEA. The CDR3 DNA sequence: TGCAGTGTTGTCAAGGCGGGAAGAGAGACAGATACGCAGTATTTT. Protein: CSVVKAGRETDTQYF.

In regard to this clonotype: The junction departs from the called germline gene at one end, perhaps through a read error. The chain is built from TRBV4-2 and TRBJ1-3; 7 bases align to TRBD1. This CDR3 is built from 15 residues. The germline V gene has CDR1 LGHNA and CDR2 YNFKEQ. The DNA of the CDR3 is TGTGCCAGCAACCAAGGGGGACAGTCTGGAAATACCATATATTTT. It encodes CASNQGGQSGNTIYF.

This clonotype was seen repeatedly, ten times or more. J is TRBJ2-3 and V is TRBV10-1, with TRBD2 matching 14 bases. The CDR3 totals 15 residues. The ends lost 4 bases at V and 5 bases at J; junction bases unmatched: 2. CDR1 is WNHNN, CDR2 SYGVQD, per germline (reference sequence). CDR3 DNA sequence: TGCGCCAGCAGTGGACTAGCGGGAGGGGTAGATACGCAGTATTTT. It specifies CASSGLAGGVDTQYF.

The CDR3 reads CASSLEGMIQETQYF. The CDR3 DNA reads TGCGCCAGCAGCTTGGAGGGCATGATACAAGAGACCCAGTACTTC. J is TRBJ2-5 and V is TRBV5-1, with D unresolved. There are 15 residues in the CDR3. CDR1 SGHRS and CDR2 YFSETQ come from the germline V gene. V was shortened by 0 bases and J by 2 bases, with 11 bases between the two germline ends.